The 30 T cell receptor beta chains listed next were all sequenced from one sample in a study of T cell repertoires in cytomegalovirus infection. No antigens are known for them. TCRdb reanalysed the reads using MiXCR and keeps one entry per CDR3 protein. The sample consists of about 830,000 distinct CDR3 sequences, over 25% of them appearing once. The sequences come from cultured CD8+ T cells from PBMCs, collected from culture after CMV antigen stimulation. The receptors come from a human donor in good health (CMV status not recorded). Some clones in this sample may be carry-over from other donors' samples.

This clonotype has more than one count but fewer than ten. The chain couples TRBV28 to TRBJ2-1, with TRBD2 identical over 10 bases. The CDR3 is made up of 13 amino acids. CDR1 and CDR2 from the germline V gene are MDHEN and SYDVKM. J gave up 9 bases and V 4 bases, and 3 bases lay outside the gene matches. The CDR3 loop reads CASSWTSGGEQFF. In DNA form, the CDR3 reads TGTGCCAGCAGTTGGACTAGCGGAGGTGAGCAGTTCTTC.

A note on this clonotype: The germline gene is not matched at one end of the junction; a read error may be the cause. The rearrangement joins TRBV7-9 to TRBJ1-2; TRBD1 agrees at 9 bases. The CDR3 is made up of 14 amino acids. Germline CDR1 reads SEHNR; CDR2 reads FQNEAQ (reference sequence). The CDR3 sequence is CVSNGQGPNYGYTF. CDR3 DNA: TGTGTCAGCAACGGACAGGGGCCAAACTATGGCTACACCTTC. Supplemented by reference TRBV7-9 and TRBJ1-2, the full variable domain reads DTGVSQNPRHKITKRGQNVTFRCDPISEHNRLYWYRQTLGQGPEFLTYFQNEAQLEKSRLLSDRFSAERPKGSFSTLEIQRTEQGDSAMYLCVSNGQGPNYGYTFGSGTRLTVV.

CDR3 bases: TGTGCCAGCAGTGACGCAGGGGTTCTTGATGAAAAACTGTTTTTT. Encoded protein: CASSDAGVLDEKLFF. J is TRBJ1-4 and V is TRBV6-1, with a tentative D call TRBD1 (6 bases). Germline-derived CDR1 and CDR2 are MNHNS and SASEGT. V was trimmed by 3 bases and J by 6 bases, leaving 14 bases between them. The CDR3 is 15 amino acids.

The chain uses TRBV7-9 and TRBJ2-1; 8 bases map to TRBD1. The CDR3 loop spans 16 amino acids. The V and J ends lost 5 bases and 9 bases, in that order; junction bases with no gene match: 15. CDR1 and CDR2 from the germline V gene are SEHNR and FQNEAQ (reference sequence). CDR3: CASSLWAGQGFGEQFF. The CDR3 nucleotides read TGTGCCAGCAGCCTTTGGGCAGGACAGGGCTTCGGTGAGCAGTTCTTC.

The chain joins TRBV11-2 to TRBJ1-2; weak D call: TRBD1 (6 bases). The V gene lost 7 bases and the J gene lost 7 bases, with 10 bases spanning the gap. The length of the CDR3 is 11 residues. The germline V gene has CDR1 SGHAT and CDR2 FQNNGV. DNA of the CDR3: TGTGCCAGCAACAGGGATGGTGGCTACACCTTC. Amino acid sequence: CASNRDGGYTF.

The chain is built from TRBV2 and TRBJ2-3; D possibly corresponds to TRBD2 (6 bases). V was clipped by 7 bases and J by 4 bases, with 9 bases between them. Germline V gene lookup returns CDR1 SNHLY and CDR2 FYNNEI. The CDR3 length is 12 residues. CDR3 nucleotide sequence: TGTGCCAGCACTAGCGCCGCAGATACGCAGTATTTT. Encoded protein: CASTSAADTQYF.

V gene TRBV6-5 combines with J gene TRBJ2-5, with D perhaps assigned TRBD1 or TRBD2 (5 bases each). V was cut by 0 bases and J by 7 bases, with 6 bases left in between. The CDR3 covers 12 residues. Germline V lookup: CDR1 MNHEY, CDR2 SVGAGI. CDR3: CASSYSRGTQYF. Written as DNA, the CDR3 is TGTGCCAGCAGTTACTCGAGGGGGACCCAGTACTTC.

The V call is TRBV12-3 or TRBV12-4, the J call TRBJ2-2; no clear D. The CDR3 has 20 residues. V was clipped by 1 base and J by 3 bases, with 24 bases between them. As DNA, the CDR3 is TGTGCCAGCAGTTTAGGAGGTGTCTTCGGCTACAGAGAAGACACCGGGGAGCTGTTTTTT. Amino acids: CASSLGGVFGYREDTGELFF.

The table lists this clonotype with a few counts. The chain joins TRBV12-3 or TRBV12-4 to TRBJ1-5, with TRBD1 matching over 8 bases. The V gene end was trimmed by 5 bases and the J gene end by 6 bases; junction bases not matched to a gene: 6. The CDR3 has 14 residues. CDR3 protein: CASSPFDRGQPQHF. For the CDR3, the DNA is TGTGCCAGCAGTCCTTTCGACAGGGGTCAGCCCCAGCATTTT.

This clonotype appeared many times. V usage is TRBV11-2 and J usage is TRBJ2-3, with 11 bases identical to TRBD2. CDR3 size: 15 residues. Germline trimming cut 5 bases from V and 8 bases from J; bases unmatched to any gene: 9. Germline V gene sequence: CDR1 SGHAT, CDR2 FQNNGV. This CDR3 reads CASSPLGLAGGTQYF. For the CDR3, the DNA is TGTGCCAGCAGCCCCCTTGGGCTAGCGGGGGGTACGCAGTATTTT.

The chain links TRBV12-3 or TRBV12-4 to TRBJ2-5, with D possibly being TRBD1 (6 bases). The CDR3 consists of 14 residues. Trimming cost V 6 bases and J 5 bases, with 16 bases left between them. The CDR3 loop reads CASSRSGVDETQYF. The CDR3 coding sequence is TGTGCCAGCAGCCGTTCAGGGGTCGACGAGACCCAGTACTTC.

This clonotype was observed many times. The V and J genes are TRBV7-8 and TRBJ2-5, with D perhaps given as TRBD1 or TRBD2 (5 bases each). CDR3 length equals 14 residues. Germline V gene sequence: CDR1 SGHVS, CDR2 FQNEAQ. Trimming removed 5 bases at V and 9 bases at J, with 19 bases between. The DNA for the CDR3 is TGTGCCAGCAGCCCGGGACCGAGAAAGGAGGCCCAGTACTTC. Encoded protein: CASSPGPRKEAQYF.

The J gene is TRBJ2-6, the V gene TRBV28; D is unclear. With 6 bases removed from V and 0 bases from J, the gap between germline ends came to 9 bases. The V gene's germline CDR1 is MDHEN and CDR2 SYDVKM. This CDR3 is built from 15 residues. The CDR3 DNA is TGTGCCAGCAGCCCTCTGAGCTCTGGGGCCAACGTCCTGACTTTC. As protein: CASSPLSSGANVLTF.

This clonotype was found a few times. The rearrangement uses TRBV20-1 and TRBJ2-1; weak D call: TRBD1 (6 bases). Germline-derived CDR1 and CDR2 are DFQATT and SNEGSKA (reference sequence). V was pared by 2 bases and J by 0 bases, with 14 bases between. This CDR3 contains 16 residues. The CDR3 region is CSARSAGVGSYNEQFF. DNA for the CDR3: TGCAGTGCTAGAAGTGCAGGGGTGGGCTCCTACAATGAGCAGTTCTTC.

In the case of this clonotype: At one of its ends the junction is not consistent with the germline gene, which may arise from a read error. The V call is TRBV5-1, the J call TRBJ2-2, with D possibly being TRBD2 (6 bases). CDR1 is SGHRS and CDR2 is YFSETQ in the germline V gene. CDR3 length equals 15 residues. CDR3 coding DNA: TGCGCCAGCAGCTCCCTACTCGCGGGGACCGGGGAGCTGATTTTT. Protein sequence: CASSSLLAGTGELIF.

The chain carries TRBV7-9 and TRBJ1-2; D is possibly TRBD1 (6 bases). CDR3 length: 11 amino acids. CDR1 and CDR2 from the germline V gene are SEHNR and FQNEAQ (reference sequence). V lost 4 bases to trimming and J lost 10 bases, with 10 bases between them. The CDR3 bases are TGTGCCAGCAGCTGGACAGCTTACTACACCTTC. Protein product: CASSWTAYYTF.

This clonotype was seen repeatedly, ten times or more. The J gene is TRBJ2-7, the V gene TRBV7-9; 7 nucleotides line up with TRBD1. Germline CDR1 is SEHNR and CDR2 is FQNEAQ (reference sequence). J was trimmed by 3 bases and V by 6 bases; bases with no gene match: 11. The CDR3 is 15 residues long. The CDR3 nucleotides are TGTGCCAGCAGTTCCCCGGGACAGCGATACTACGAGCAGTACGTC. Its translation is CASSSPGQRYYEQYV.

The rearrangement links TRBV27 to TRBJ2-5; perhaps TRBD1 as D (5 bases). The germline gives CDR1 MNHEY, CDR2 SMNVEV (reference sequence). This CDR3 spans 16 amino acids. V shed 4 bases and J shed 1 base, with 16 bases lying between them. This CDR3 is CASSSQQAPCQETQYF. CDR3 coding DNA: TGTGCCAGCAGTTCTCAACAGGCCCCGTGCCAAGAGACCCAGTACTTC.

This clonotype turned up a few times. The rearrangement links TRBV7-2 to TRBJ2-1, with 8 positions matching TRBD2. The CDR3 sequence is 13 residues long. J lost 12 bases, V lost 1 base, and 5 bases had no gene match. Germline V gives CDR1 SGHTA, CDR2 FQGNSA. CDR3: CASSLGQAGAQFF. The CDR3 nucleotides read TGTGCCAGCAGCTTAGGGCAAGCGGGGGCGCAGTTCTTC.

This chain uses TRBV27 with TRBJ2-7; D uncertain. This CDR3 has 14 amino acids. Germline assignment: CDR1 MNHEY and CDR2 SMNVEV (reference sequence). The V end lost 6 bases, the J end lost 1 base, and 13 bases lay between the germline ends. The CDR3 spells CASSSYGWSYEQYF. In DNA form, the CDR3 reads TGTGCCAGCAGCTCGTACGGGTGGTCCTACGAGCAGTACTTC.

This clonotype has just a few counts. The chain combines TRBV27 with TRBJ2-2, with 8 bases lining up with TRBD2. The ends lost 5 bases at V and 1 base at J; junction bases unmatched: 3. This CDR3 spans 15 amino acids. Germline CDR1 reads MNHEY; CDR2 reads SMNVEV (reference sequence). CDR3 in amino acids: CASSPLAENTGELFF. The DNA for the CDR3 is TGTGCCAGCAGTCCACTAGCGGAGAACACCGGGGAGCTGTTTTTT.

The gene calls are TRBV29-1 and TRBJ1-1, with TRBD1 matching 8 bases. The CDR3 is made up of 12 amino acids. The junction had 8 bases not matched to a gene; V was cut back by 6 bases and J by 8 bases. Germline values: CDR1 SQVTM, CDR2 ANQGSEA. The CDR3 protein is CSVNRDRTEAFF. CDR3 nucleotide sequence: TGCAGCGTCAACCGGGACAGGACAGAAGCTTTCTTT. The full variable domain, rest sourced from reference TRBV29-1 and TRBJ1-1, is SAVISQKPSRDICQRGTSLTIQCQVDSQVTMMFWYRQQPGQSLTLIATANQGSEATYESGFVIDKFPISRPNLTFSTLTVSNMSPEDSSIYLCSVNRDRTEAFFGQGTRLTVV.

This chain joins TRBV29-1 and TRBJ1-3, with 9 bases lining up with TRBD1. The V gene end was trimmed by 5 bases and the J gene end by 2 bases; junction bases not matched to a gene: 4. Germline CDR1 is SQVTM and CDR2 is ANQGSEA. This CDR3 contains 14 residues. DNA of the CDR3: TGCAGCGTTTGGACAGGGGTCGCTGGAAACACCATATATTTT. The encoded protein is CSVWTGVAGNTIYF.

The chain uses TRBV19 and TRBJ2-7; a possible D gene is TRBD2 (6 bases). Germline CDR1 reads LNHDA; CDR2 reads SQIVND (reference sequence). Trimming took off 7 bases at V and 2 bases at J, with 12 bases between the two ends. This CDR3 is built from 13 residues. CDR3 in DNA: TGTGCCAGTATCGGGGGTGATACCTACGAGCAGTACTTC. Translating gives CASIGGDTYEQYF.

The V gene is TRBV27, the J gene TRBJ1-5; tentatively, D is TRBD1 (6 bases). The length of the CDR3 is 14 residues. The ends were cut back, 3 bases at V and 6 bases at J, with 12 bases in the middle. The germline gives CDR1 MNHEY, CDR2 SMNVEV (reference sequence). Written as DNA, the CDR3 is TGTGCCAGCAGTTTCTTACAGGGAAGTCAGCCCCAGCATTTT. It is translated as CASSFLQGSQPQHF.

The rearrangement links TRBV20-1 to TRBJ2-1; D may correspond to TRBD1 or TRBD2 (5 bases each). With 6 bases removed from V and 2 bases from J, the gap between germline ends came to 14 bases. Germline CDR1 DFQATT, CDR2 SNEGSKA (reference sequence). The CDR3 sequence is 14 residues long. The CDR3 reads CSAPEGLPYNEQFF. Here the CDR3 DNA reads TGCAGTGCGCCCGAGGGGTTACCCTACAATGAGCAGTTCTTC.

This chain connects TRBV14 to TRBJ1-2; a weak D match, TRBD1 (5 bases). The V end was cut by 4 bases, the J end by 0 bases, with 12 bases between. The germline V gene encodes CDR1 SGHDN and CDR2 FVKESK. The CDR3 totals 15 residues. The CDR3 loop reads CASSPTAYSNYGYTF. The DNA for the CDR3 is TGTGCCAGCAGCCCGACAGCCTATTCTAACTATGGCTACACCTTC.

The gene calls are TRBV12-3 or TRBV12-4 and TRBJ2-1, with 11 bases identical to TRBD2. There are 22 residues in the CDR3. With V trimmed by 5 bases and J by 5 bases, 26 bases remained unmatched. The CDR3 is CASSQYSPNLAVLAGEDNEQFF. DNA for the CDR3: TGTGCCAGCAGTCAATACTCTCCAAACCTAGCCGTACTAGCGGGGGAGGACAATGAGCAGTTCTTC.

The V gene is TRBV10-3, the J gene TRBJ1-2, with D perhaps matching TRBD1 (5 bases). Germline V lookup: CDR1 ENHRY, CDR2 SYGVKD. V dropped 8 bases and J dropped 2 bases, with 15 bases sitting between them. The CDR3 has 14 amino acids. CDR3 in DNA: TGTGCCATCCAGACAGAGGATTACAACTATGGCTACACCTTC. This translates into CAIQTEDYNYGYTF.

The genes are TRBV6-2 or TRBV6-3 and TRBJ1-6; D remains ambiguous. V was trimmed by 6 bases and J by 4 bases, leaving 16 bases between them. CDR1 is MNHEY and CDR2 is SVGEGT in the germline V gene. This CDR3 region has 16 residues. The CDR3 sequence is CASSVGWQEYNSPLHF. DNA for the CDR3: TGTGCCAGCAGCGTAGGATGGCAGGAGTATAATTCACCCCTCCACTTT.